Shown below are 25 T cell receptor beta chains from a single sample sequenced in a study of cytomegalovirus exposure and HLA in healthy donors (dated by TCRdb to between 2016 and 2019). Preparation of the library involved the immunoSEQ multiplex PCR assay. In TCRdb, the immuneACCESS table is reduced to in-frame sequences with V and J assigned. These tables do not hold every clone; where another copy was compared, an unresolved V gene accounts for under half, and the others remain unexplained. This sample gives tens of thousands of clones in total; about nine tenths of them show up just once. The ten largest clones add up to less than 2.5% of the sample. Material: PBMCs. The receptor source for this set is a man aged 25 to 40 in good health and CMV-seronegative.

The V and J genes are TRBV5-1 and TRBJ2-1, with 9 bases fitting TRBD2. Germline V gene lookup returns CDR1 SGHRS and CDR2 YFSETQ. V was pared by 0 bases and J by 14 bases, with 12 bases of the junction left unmatched. This CDR3 comprises 15 residues. CDR3 region: CASSLEGSGGSAEFF. The DNA of the CDR3 is TGCGCCAGCAGCTTGGAGGGTAGCGGGGGCTCCGCGGAGTTCTTC.

This sequence joins TRBV5-5 and TRBJ2-7; D is possibly TRBD1 (5 bases). This CDR3 contains 14 residues. CDR1 is SGHKS and CDR2 is YYEKEE in the germline V gene (reference sequence). V lost 0 bases and J lost 4, with 11 bases in between. CDR3 protein: CASSLGQIDYEQYF. The CDR3 DNA reads as TGTGCCAGCAGCTTGGGACAGATTGATTACGAGCAGTACTTC.

The V and J genes are TRBV9 and TRBJ1-1; a weak D match, TRBD1 (6 bases). CDR1 is SGDLS, CDR2 YYNGEE, per germline. This CDR3 is 12 amino acids long. The V end lost 3 bases, the J end lost 5 bases, and 8 bases lay between the germline ends. In DNA form, the CDR3 reads TGTGCCAGCAGCGACAGGGTTACTGAAGCTTTCTTT. Protein: CASSDRVTEAFF. Supplemented by reference TRBV9 and TRBJ1-1, the full variable domain reads DSGVTQTPKHLITATGQRVTLRCSPRSGDLSVYWYQQSLDQGLQFLIQYYNGEERAKGNILERFSAQQFPDLHSELNLSSLELGDSALYFCASSDRVTEAFFGQGTRLTVV.

The sample holds one count of this clone. The rearrangement links TRBV7-8 to TRBJ2-7; 12 bases fit TRBD1. The CDR3 spans 15 residues. Germline V lookup: CDR1 SGHVS, CDR2 FQNEAQ. The V segment lost 0 bases and the J segment 5 bases; nucleotides outside the gene matches: 2. The CDR3 coding sequence is TGTGCCAGCAGCTTAGCCGGGACAGGGGGCGACGAGCAGTACTTC. It translates to CASSLAGTGGDEQYF.

The chain has TRBV28 and TRBJ1-4, with TRBD1 matching 9 bases. Germline V lookup: CDR1 MDHEN, CDR2 SYDVKM. Losses at the gene ends were 7 bases for V and 4 bases for J; bases not matched to a gene: 10. The CDR3 consists of 16 residues. The CDR3 loop reads CASINRGRRGNEKLFF. The CDR3 nucleotides read TGTGCCAGCATCAACAGGGGGCGTCGGGGTAATGAAAAACTGTTTTTT.

The chain employs TRBV20-1 and TRBJ2-3, with D possibly TRBD2 on 5 matching bases. The CDR3 contains 11 residues. Germline loops: CDR1 DFQATT, CDR2 SNEGSKA (reference sequence). V was cut by 8 bases and J by 1 base, with 7 bases left in between. The CDR3 sequence is CSLLGTDTQYF. CDR3 nucleotides: TGCAGTTTACTAGGCACAGATACGCAGTATTTT.

The V gene is TRBV28, the J gene TRBJ2-2; possible D gene TRBD1, 5 bases. This CDR3 region has 14 residues. Trimming shortened V by 2 bases and J by 1 base, and 5 bases separated the two germline ends. Looked up from germline, CDR1 is MDHEN and CDR2 is SYDVKM. This CDR3 is CASSLTGNTGELFF. The CDR3 nucleotides are TGTGCCAGCAGTTTAACAGGGAACACCGGGGAGCTGTTTTTT. Supplemented by reference TRBV28 and TRBJ2-2, the full variable domain reads DVKVTQSSRYLVKRTGEKVFLECVQDMDHENMFWYRQDPGLGLRLIYFSYDVKMKEKGDIPEGYSVSREKKERFSLILESASTNQTSMYLCASSLTGNTGELFFGEGSRLTVL.

The rearrangement uses TRBV6-4 and TRBJ1-5; D is unclear. V lost 2 bases and J lost 7, with 9 bases in between. The germline gives CDR1 MRHNA, CDR2 SNTAGT. The CDR3 contains 13 residues. Here the CDR3 DNA reads TGTGCCAGCAGTGACACACCGGGGCAGCCCCAGCATTTT. It codes for CASSDTPGQPQHF.

This chain connects TRBV7-9 to TRBJ1-4; D gene unclear. Trimming pared 2 bases from V and 2 bases from J, leaving 6 bases between. Germline CDR1 reads SEHNR; CDR2 reads FQNEAQ (reference sequence). CDR3 length equals 14 residues. The CDR3 loop reads CASSLRGTNEKLFF. In DNA, the CDR3 is TGTGCCAGCAGCTTAAGAGGGACTAATGAAAAACTGTTTTTT.

The chain is built from TRBV5-1 and TRBJ2-7, with 9 bases lining up with TRBD1. Losses at the gene ends were 3 bases for V and 2 bases for J; bases not matched to a gene: 6. The CDR3 sequence is 15 residues long. In germline, CDR1 is SGHRS, CDR2 YFSETQ. CDR3 DNA: TGCGCCAGCAGCTCCTCCGGGACAGGGACCTACGAGCAGTACTTC. Protein sequence: CASSSSGTGTYEQYF.

The chain is built from TRBV5-8 and TRBJ2-5; tentative D call: TRBD2 (6 bases). Germline assignment: CDR1 SGHTS and CDR2 YDEGEE. The V end was cut by 1 base, the J end by 4 bases, with 14 bases between. The CDR3 has 15 amino acids. The DNA of the CDR3 is TGTGCCAGCAGCTTGCGTCTCAAAGCGGGAGAGACCCAGTACTTC. It encodes CASSLRLKAGETQYF.

The genes are TRBV6-5 and TRBJ1-1, with 11 positions matching TRBD1. CDR3 size: 15 residues. Germline V gives CDR1 MNHEY, CDR2 SVGAGI. J was trimmed by 5 bases and V by 7 bases; bases with no gene match: 9. The CDR3 region has the DNA TGTGCCAGCACTCGGACAGGGGGCCTCGGAACTGAAGCTTTCTTT. It is translated as CASTRTGGLGTEAFF.

CDR3 amino acids: CASSLDQSYEQYF. CDR3 sequence (DNA): TGTGCCAGCAGCTTAGACCAGTCCTACGAGCAGTACTTC. The chain recombines TRBV7-9 with TRBJ2-7; D unresolved. Per germline, CDR1 SEHNR and CDR2 FQNEAQ (reference sequence). Trimming removed 1 base from V and 1 base from J, with 5 bases in between. This CDR3 contains 13 residues.

The rearrangement links TRBV18 to TRBJ1-1; TRBD1 matches at 8 bases. The length of the CDR3 is 17 residues. The junction had 12 bases not matched to a gene; V was cut back by 3 bases and J by 3 bases. Germline loops: CDR1 KGHSH, CDR2 LQKENI. The CDR3, as DNA: TGTGCCAGCTCACCCTACGGACAGGGAAAGAACGACACTGAAGCTTTCTTT. Its translation: CASSPYGQGKNDTEAFF.

The sample holds one count of this clone. V gene TRBV5-1 combines with J gene TRBJ1-1; D is unresolved. The CDR3 extends over 13 amino acids. CDR1 and CDR2 from the germline V gene are SGHRS and YFSETQ. The V and J ends lost 4 bases and 2 bases respectively, with 9 bases between them. CDR3 protein: CASSTNINTEAFF. CDR3 nucleotide sequence: TGCGCCAGCAGCACCAACATAAACACTGAAGCTTTCTTT.

The genes are TRBV19 and TRBJ2-5; 7 bases fit TRBD1. Germline CDR1 LNHDA, CDR2 SQIVND (reference sequence). The ends lost 5 bases at V and 5 bases at J; junction bases unmatched: 5. The length of the CDR3 is 13 residues. The CDR3 spells CASSDRVQETQYF. CDR3 bases: TGTGCCAGTAGTGACAGGGTACAGGAGACCCAGTACTTC.

The chain joins TRBV14 to TRBJ1-3, with 10 nucleotides matching TRBD1. The CDR3 runs 15 residues. CDR1 is SGHDN, CDR2 FVKESK, per germline. With 5 bases clipped from V and 3 bases from J, the junction kept 4 bases outside the gene matches. This CDR3 is CASSSGQGIGNTIYF. CDR3 DNA sequence: TGTGCCAGCAGCTCGGGACAGGGGATTGGAAACACCATATATTTT.

V is TRBV28 and J is TRBJ2-2; D is ambiguous. This CDR3 has 16 amino acids. Germline CDR1 and CDR2: MDHEN and SYDVKM. Trimming took off 6 bases at V and 1 base at J, with 15 bases between the two ends. CDR3 sequence: CASSLLIAQNTGELFF. As DNA, the CDR3 is TGTGCCAGCAGCCTTTTGATAGCTCAGAACACCGGGGAGCTGTTTTTT.

Only one count was recorded for this clone. J is TRBJ2-2 and V is TRBV19; TRBD1 matches at 8 bases. Germline trimming cut 0 bases from V and 0 bases from J; bases unmatched to any gene: 0. Germline CDR1 LNHDA, CDR2 SQIVND (reference sequence). This CDR3 comprises 16 residues. The DNA for the CDR3 is TGTGCCAGTAGTATAGACAGGGGGCCGAACACCGGGGAGCTGTTTTTT. It yields the protein CASSIDRGPNTGELFF.

V gene TRBV9 combines with J gene TRBJ2-1; 7 nucleotides line up with TRBD1. Trimming cost V 0 bases and J 1 base; bases outside gene matches: 16. From germline, CDR1 is SGDLS and CDR2 YYNGEE. CDR3 length: 20 amino acids. CDR3 nucleotides: TGTGCCAGCAGCGTAGTATTCTTGGGACAGCACAGAAATTCCTACAATGAGCAGTTCTTC. This translates into CASSVVFLGQHRNSYNEQFF.

The J gene is TRBJ2-1, the V gene TRBV6-1; D is possibly TRBD1 (5 bases). The CDR3 contains 16 residues. V dropped 3 bases and J dropped 0 bases, with 12 bases sitting between them. CDR1 is MNHNS, CDR2 SASEGT, per germline. The CDR3 DNA follows: TGTGCCAGCAGTGATATTTCAGGGAACTCCTACAATGAGCAGTTCTTC. This gives the protein CASSDISGNSYNEQFF.

CDR3 bases: TGTGCCAGCAGTTTAACAGGGGTGGGCACTGAAGCTTTCTTT. This encodes CASSLTGVGTEAFF. V gene TRBV27 combines with J gene TRBJ1-1; 7 nucleotides line up with TRBD1. The CDR3 extends over 14 amino acids. V lost 2 bases, J lost 4 bases, and 4 bases stayed unmatched. Germline values: CDR1 MNHEY, CDR2 SMNVEV (reference sequence).

This rearrangement joins TRBV19 to TRBJ1-5; D not certain. The V gene's germline CDR1 is LNHDA and CDR2 SQIVND (reference sequence). V lost 5 bases and J 6 bases, leaving 17 bases between the germline ends. CDR3 length: 15 amino acids. CDR3 in amino acids: CASSAILGEVQPQHF. CDR3 DNA sequence: TGTGCCAGTAGTGCCATTCTGGGAGAGGTTCAGCCCCAGCATTTT.

This chain connects TRBV7-6 to TRBJ1-6, with D uncertain. From germline, CDR1 is SGHVS and CDR2 FNYEAQ. This CDR3 is built from 18 residues. Deletions cut 5 bases from V and 0 bases from J, with 17 bases between. The CDR3 loop reads CASSTLSRGSSYNSPLHF. The CDR3 DNA reads as TGTGCCAGCAGCACCCTTTCCCGAGGGAGCTCCTATAATTCACCCCTCCACTTT.

V usage is TRBV19 and J usage is TRBJ1-5; D may be TRBD1 (6 bases). Deletions cut 4 bases from V and 2 bases from J, with 21 bases between. Germline V gives CDR1 LNHDA, CDR2 SQIVND (reference sequence). The CDR3 totals 18 residues. Written as DNA, the CDR3 is TGTGCCAGTAGTACTTCATGGGGGGGGCAGCTGGGCAATCAGCCCCAGCATTTT. Translating it yields CASSTSWGGQLGNQPQHF.